This TCR beta chain stems from a study of shared clonotypes between healthy human individuals. Method: immunoSEQ multiplex PCR; TCRdb's copy keeps in-frame clones and lacks some. The sample carries some 500,000 clones, about 96% recorded once. Of note for this clone: Its antigen is still unknown.

This CDR3 contains 11 residues. The germline CDR1 and CDR2 sequences are DFQATT and SNEGSKA (reference sequence). The germline V and J ends were trimmed by 6 bases and 3 bases, with 9 bases remaining between them. The study's findings and limits: A few donors held approximately 4.6% of naive CD4 clonotypes in common.

Researchers partitioned CD4+ cells into CD45RA+ naive and CD45RA-negative memory subsets. The sequence was collected from a woman in her 30s in good health. The chain employs TRBV20-1 and TRBJ2-7; the D gene is possibly TRBD1 (6 bases). Sequences were obtained from naive CD4+ T cells sorted from blood. Noted subset: CD45RA+ positively selected. The CDR3 DNA sequence: TGCAGTGCCCAGGGGTTCTACGAGCAGTACTTC. Translated: CSAQGFYEQYF.